The 27 T cell receptor beta chains given below trace back to one sample, sequenced in a study of response to subunit inactivated influenza vaccine. TCRdb redid the calling of the RT-PCR reads with MiXCR, one entry per CDR3 protein. Among 650,000 to 700,000 distinct CDR3 sequences listed, less than 20% were seen once. Sequences were derived from PBMCs from blood, sampled about 12 days after vaccination. The receptors come from a man between 45 and 60 years old who received an inactivated influenza vaccine.

This clonotype occurred a few times. J is TRBJ2-5 and V is TRBV29-1; 8 positions agree with TRBD2. With 3 bases clipped from V and 4 bases from J, the junction kept 4 bases outside the gene matches. The CDR3 runs to 13 residues. Germline CDR1 and CDR2: SQVTM and ANQGSEA. CDR3 nucleotides: TGCAGCGTTGAGGGGACTAGATTAGAGACCCAGTACTTC. Its protein is CSVEGTRLETQYF.

This clonotype was recorded at least ten times. V usage is TRBV20-1 and J usage is TRBJ2-2; 9 nucleotides match TRBD2. The germline V gene encodes CDR1 DFQATT and CDR2 SNEGSKA (reference sequence). Trimming at V came to 1 base and at J to 5 bases, leaving 11 bases not matched to a gene. The CDR3 loop spans 17 amino acids. In DNA, the CDR3 is TGCAGTGCTAGAGCTGCGGGAGGGCCACGGTTGACCGGGGAGCTGTTTTTT. As protein: CSARAAGGPRLTGELFF.

V usage is TRBV15 and J usage is TRBJ2-2, with 8 bases fitting TRBD1. V shed 1 base, J shed 4 bases, and the junction held 2 bases outside the gene matches. Germline V gene data show CDR1 as LNHNV and CDR2 as YYDKDF (reference sequence). The CDR3 runs to 15 residues. The CDR3 region is CATSRAGGGTGELFF. For the CDR3, the DNA is TGTGCCACCAGCAGAGCAGGGGGCGGCACCGGGGAGCTGTTTTTT.

This clonotype showed up just a few times. The J gene is TRBJ2-1, the V gene TRBV14; 7 nucleotides align to TRBD2. V was clipped by 1 base and J by 12 bases; unmatched bases: 9. Per germline, CDR1 SGHDN and CDR2 FVKESK. The CDR3 spans 14 residues. The CDR3 sequence is CASSQALGGNWQFF. CDR3 coding DNA: TGTGCCAGCAGCCAAGCTTTGGGGGGGAATTGGCAGTTCTTC.

This chain links TRBV7-3 with TRBJ2-4; TRBD1 is a possible D gene (5 bases). V was clipped by 1 base and J by 0 bases, with 13 bases between them. Germline V gene data show CDR1 as SGHTA and CDR2 as FQGTGA. There are 17 residues in the CDR3. The CDR3 here is CASSLNPRVEAKNIQYF. The CDR3 DNA is TGTGCCAGCAGCTTAAATCCCAGGGTTGAAGCCAAAAACATTCAGTACTTC.

This rearrangement joins TRBV9 to TRBJ2-1, with 8 nucleotides matching TRBD2. Per germline, CDR1 SGDLS and CDR2 YYNGEE. The CDR3 length is 15 residues. V trimming: 2 bases; J trimming: 5 bases; junction bases outside the gene matches: 6. CDR3 sequence: CASSVIGTRHNEQFF. The CDR3 coding sequence is TGTGCCAGCAGCGTGATCGGGACTAGGCACAATGAGCAGTTCTTC.

This clonotype was detected a few times. The V call is TRBV6-5, the J call TRBJ1-1; 10 bases match TRBD1. V shed 6 bases and J 5 bases; nucleotides not matched to a gene: 12. CDR3 size: 16 residues. Germline V CDR1 and CDR2: MNHEY, SVGAGI. DNA of the CDR3: TGTGCCAGCAGCTTAGACCCGGGACAGGGGCGGACTGAAGCTTTCTTT. Its protein product is CASSLDPGQGRTEAFF.

This clonotype was seen ten or more times. The gene calls are TRBV12-3 or TRBV12-4 and TRBJ1-2, with D perhaps matching TRBD1 (6 bases). The CDR3 has 15 residues. V dropped 5 bases and J dropped 5 bases, with 18 bases sitting between them. DNA for the CDR3: TGTGCCAGCAGTCGGGTGGGGGGGCCATCATATGGCTACACCTTC. It is translated as CASSRVGGPSYGYTF.

This clonotype was seen repeatedly, ten times or more. J is TRBJ2-5 and V is TRBV4-2; D call uncertain. Trimming left V 0 bases short and J 5 bases short, with 7 bases between. The CDR3 runs 13 residues. Per the germline V gene, CDR1 is LGHNA and CDR2 is YNFKEQ. The CDR3 is CASSQEAAETQYF. The CDR3, as DNA: TGTGCCAGCAGCCAAGAGGCGGCTGAGACCCAGTACTTC.

This clonotype was observed a handful of times. The CDR3 spells CASSQGHLQSSGANVLTF. CDR3 bases: TGTGCCAGCAGTCAAGGACACCTTCAGAGCTCTGGGGCCAACGTCCTGACTTTC. The chain combines TRBV6-1 with TRBJ2-6, with a tentative D call TRBD1 (5 bases). Trimming shortened V by 5 bases and J by 0 bases, and 17 bases separated the two germline ends. CDR3 size: 18 residues. Per germline, CDR1 MNHNS and CDR2 SASEGT.

CDR3 amino acids: CASSYGPGGPETQYF. Here the CDR3 DNA reads TGTGCCAGCAGTTACGGGCCGGGAGGGCCAGAGACCCAGTACTTC. J is TRBJ2-5 and V is TRBV6-5; 8 nucleotides line up with TRBD2. The CDR3 has 15 residues. The trim removed 2 bases at V and 4 bases at J, leaving 6 bases unmatched. The germline V gene has CDR1 MNHEY and CDR2 SVGAGI.

The chain uses TRBV5-5 and TRBJ2-5; TRBD1 matches at 8 bases. Per the germline V gene, CDR1 is SGHKS and CDR2 is YYEKEE (reference sequence). The V gene end was trimmed by 0 bases and the J gene end by 5 bases; junction bases not matched to a gene: 3. CDR3 length equals 14 residues. In nucleotides, the CDR3 is TGTGCCAGCAGCTTGGTACAGGGGGGCGAGACCCAGTACTTC. It is translated as CASSLVQGGETQYF. The full variable domain, rest sourced from reference TRBV5-5 and TRBJ2-5, is DAGVTQSPTHLIKTRGQQVTLRCSPISGHKSVSWYQQVLGQGPQFIFQYYEKEERGRGNFPDRFSARQFPNYSSELNVNALLLGDSALYLCASSLVQGGETQYFGPGTRLLVL.

This chain uses TRBV6-2 or TRBV6-3 with TRBJ2-1; D gene uncertain. This CDR3 is 14 amino acids long. The V gene lost 2 bases and the J gene lost 9 bases, with 14 bases spanning the gap. Per germline, CDR1 MNHEY and CDR2 SVGEGT. This CDR3 reads CASSYRELSGEQFF. As DNA, the CDR3 is TGTGCCAGCAGTTACCGAGAATTGTCGGGTGAGCAGTTCTTC.

The genes are TRBV5-1 and TRBJ1-1; TRBD1 matches at 9 bases. Germline CDR1 SGHRS, CDR2 YFSETQ. After removal of 4 bases from V and 3 bases from J, the junction contained 10 bases not matched to a gene. This CDR3 contains 16 residues. CDR3 DNA: TGCGCCAGCAGCCCGCGGACAGGGGTAGGGGACACTGAAGCTTTCTTT. Translation gives CASSPRTGVGDTEAFF.

The chain couples TRBV5-1 to TRBJ2-2; a weak D match, TRBD2 (6 bases). This CDR3 comprises 15 residues. Germline CDR1 is SGHRS and CDR2 is YFSETQ. V lost 2 bases and J 3 bases, leaving 11 bases between the germline ends. The CDR3 region is CASSFRRVDTGELFF. In DNA, the CDR3 is TGCGCCAGCAGCTTTCGGAGGGTGGACACCGGGGAGCTGTTTTTT.

The chain couples TRBV20-1 to TRBJ1-1, with 9 bases aligning to TRBD1. With 6 bases clipped from V and 3 bases from J, the junction kept 14 bases outside the gene matches. Germline CDR1 DFQATT, CDR2 SNEGSKA (reference sequence). CDR3 length: 16 residues. This CDR3 reads CSAKHRGRSIYTEAFF. The CDR3 DNA follows: TGCAGTGCGAAGCACAGGGGGCGCAGTATATACACTGAAGCTTTCTTT.

This clonotype has only a few counts. The chain employs TRBV6-2 or TRBV6-3 and TRBJ2-1; TRBD2 agrees at 13 bases. Trimming took 6 bases from V and 8 from J; bases not matched to a gene: 22. CDR3 size: 20 residues. Germline CDR1 MNHEY, CDR2 SVGEGT. The CDR3 reads CASSWDGTSGKIWITDEQFF. The CDR3 nucleotides read TGTGCCAGCAGCTGGGACGGGACTAGCGGGAAGATTTGGATTACCGATGAGCAGTTCTTC.

The table lists this clonotype with a few counts. The chain is built from TRBV5-1 and TRBJ2-5; TRBD1 matches 7 bases. Germline CDR1 is SGHRS and CDR2 is YFSETQ. CDR3 length: 21 residues. The J segment lost 1 base and the V segment lost 7 bases, leaving 28 bases of the junction unmatched. CDR3 sequence: CASAKGAGGYEVPLPQETQYF. The CDR3 region has the DNA TGCGCCAGCGCGAAGGGGGCTGGGGGATACGAGGTTCCCTTACCCCAAGAGACCCAGTACTTC.

This clonotype was counted between two and nine times. The V and J genes are TRBV10-3 and TRBJ2-1; D is unclear. The germline gives CDR1 ENHRY, CDR2 SYGVKD. V was cut by 2 bases and J by 4 bases, with 12 bases left in between. The CDR3 consists of 15 residues. CDR3 in DNA: TGTGCCATCAGTGAGGGCCTAGACCCATACAATGAGCAGTTCTTC. Amino acids: CAISEGLDPYNEQFF.

Only a few counts were recorded for this clonotype. The rearrangement uses TRBV6-4 and TRBJ2-5; TRBD1 matches at 9 bases. The length of the CDR3 is 17 residues. Per germline, CDR1 MRHNA and CDR2 SNTAGT. V was clipped by 0 bases and J by 5 bases; unmatched bases: 10. The chain's CDR3 is CASSDSRPGQGGETQYF. Here the CDR3 DNA reads TGTGCCAGCAGTGACTCGAGACCGGGACAGGGAGGGGAGACCCAGTACTTC.

J is TRBJ2-5 and V is TRBV20-1; TRBD2 agrees at 7 bases. Germline lookup yields CDR1 DFQATT and CDR2 SNEGSKA (reference sequence). CDR3 size: 15 residues. The junction had 8 bases not matched to a gene; V was cut back by 0 bases and J by 4 bases. The CDR3 DNA reads TGCAGTGCTAGAGATTGGCGGGAGAATACAGAGACCCAGTACTTC. Its protein is CSARDWRENTETQYF.

The chain carries TRBV10-3 and TRBJ2-3; the D is unclear. CDR3 size: 16 residues. Trimming removed 2 bases at V and 4 bases at J, with 16 bases between. Germline CDR1 is ENHRY and CDR2 is SYGVKD. The CDR3 coding sequence is TGTGCCATCAGTGAGAAGGGTACCACTGGGGCAGATACGCAGTATTTT. This codes for CAISEKGTTGADTQYF.

The genes are TRBV25-1 and TRBJ1-4; TRBD1 aligns across 9 bases. The CDR3 has 16 residues. V shed 4 bases, J shed 0 bases, and the junction held 3 bases outside the gene matches. CDR1 MGHDK and CDR2 SYGVNS come from the germline V gene. The CDR3 DNA sequence: TGTGCCAGCAGTGCGGACAGGGGATCAACTAATGAAAAACTGTTTTTT. As protein: CASSADRGSTNEKLFF.

This clonotype has only a few counts. The rearrangement joins TRBV6-8 to TRBJ1-1; D gene uncertain. Germline CDR1 MNHGY, CDR2 SAAAGT. The CDR3 sequence is 16 residues long. V lost 0 bases and J 0 bases, leaving 11 bases between the germline ends. CDR3 sequence reads: CASSYSPGSMNTEAFF. The DNA for the CDR3 is TGTGCCAGCAGTTACTCACCGGGTTCTATGAACACTGAAGCTTTCTTT.

This clonotype was seen a few times. The J gene is TRBJ2-2, the V gene TRBV15, with a possible D match to TRBD2 (5 bases). This CDR3 comprises 15 residues. V was trimmed by 6 bases and J by 1 base, leaving 12 bases between them. Germline CDR1 and CDR2: LNHNV and YYDKDF (reference sequence). CDR3 sequence reads: CATSRSGRNTGELFF. For the CDR3, the DNA is TGTGCCACCAGTAGGAGCGGAAGGAACACCGGGGAGCTGTTTTTT. The full variable domain, in which reference TRBV15 and TRBJ2-2 provide the parts outside the CDR3, is DAMVIQNPRYQVTQFGKPVTLSCSQTLNHNVMYWYQQKSSQAPKLLFHYYDKDFNNEADTPDNFQSRRPNTSFCFLDIRSPGLGDTAMYLCATSRSGRNTGELFFGEGSRLTVL.

This sequence joins TRBV28 and TRBJ1-2; perhaps TRBD1 as D (5 bases). Germline V gene lookup returns CDR1 MDHEN and CDR2 SYDVKM. The CDR3 is 17 amino acids. Trimming took off 1 base at V and 6 bases at J, with 21 bases between the two ends. The CDR3 DNA sequence: TGTGCCAGCAGTTTATCCCCCGCGGGGGAGAGAGGTGATGGCTACACCTTC. Residues: CASSLSPAGERGDGYTF.

The chain links TRBV28 to TRBJ2-7; tentatively, D is TRBD1 (6 bases). The germline V gene has CDR1 MDHEN and CDR2 SYDVKM. This CDR3 is built from 15 residues. Trimming removed 4 bases from V and 4 bases from J, with 17 bases in between. The CDR3 sequence: CASSSTRDTQYEQYF. The CDR3 bases are TGTGCCAGCAGTTCAACCCGGGACACCCAATACGAGCAGTACTTC.